This passage covers 3 T cell receptor beta chains from one sample sequenced in a study of T cells in Graves' hyperthyroidism and ophthalmopathy. The CDR3 regions of TCR beta were amplified from RNA transcripts. TCR CDR3 regions were first amplified by RT-PCR with HTBI primers. TCRdb analysed the multiplex PCR reads with MiXCR anew, one entry per CDR3 protein. The sample has hundreds of thousands of distinct CDR3 sequences, 15% to 20% seen once. The specimen sequenced was blood. These receptors were taken from a woman aged 40 to 50 with Graves' ophthalmopathy.

The chain uses TRBV5-1 and TRBJ2-1; 8 bases are shared with TRBD2. Looked up from germline, CDR1 is SGHRS and CDR2 is YFSETQ. Unmatched junction bases numbered 11, after V lost 4 bases and J lost 5 bases. This CDR3 is 16 amino acids long. CDR3 nucleotides: TGCGCCAGCAGCCGAGGGTTGAGCGGGAGCCACAATGAGCAGTTCTTC. Its protein is CASSRGLSGSHNEQFF.

The chain links TRBV5-1 to TRBJ2-6; TRBD2 matches at 8 bases. The length of the CDR3 is 16 residues. CDR1 is SGHRS, CDR2 YFSETQ, per germline. The ends lost 7 bases at V and 0 bases at J; junction bases unmatched: 6. The CDR3 coding sequence is TGCGCCAGCGCGGGGGGAACGGGCTCTGGGGCCAACGTCCTGACTTTC. Amino acids: CASAGGTGSGANVLTF.

The chain has TRBV12-3 or TRBV12-4 and TRBJ1-5; a weak D match, TRBD1 (6 bases). The CDR3 is 15 residues long. V was clipped by 7 bases and J by 4 bases, with 17 bases between them. CDR3 protein: CASTSRGGENQPQHF. The CDR3 coding sequence is TGTGCCAGCACCTCTAGAGGGGGGGAGAATCAGCCCCAGCATTTT.